These 12 T cell receptor beta chains were sequenced from one sample in a study of T cell clonotyping in hematopoietic cell transplantation. Sequenced by immunoSEQ multiplex PCR; TCRdb stores in-frame clones only, minus some. Of approximately 44,000 clones in the sample, approximately 82% were seen once. Time point indicated: recipient sample about 28 days before transplant, after cytoreduction. The sequencing used peripheral blood mononuclear cells, collected before stem cell transplant. The receptor set was obtained from a man aged 60 to 75 with myelodysplastic syndrome. Some clones in this sample may be carry-over from other donors' samples.

The J gene is TRBJ2-1, the V gene TRBV7-2; TRBD1 agrees at 9 bases. The CDR3 extends over 16 amino acids. Germline CDR1 is SGHTA and CDR2 is FQGNSA. The V segment lost 0 bases and the J segment 4 bases; nucleotides outside the gene matches: 4. The CDR3 loop is CASSLAGQGPYNEQFF. For the CDR3, the DNA is TGTGCCAGCAGCTTAGCGGGACAGGGTCCTTACAATGAGCAGTTCTTC.

The genes are TRBV20-1 and TRBJ1-1; D perhaps matches TRBD1 (5 bases). The V and J ends lost 3 bases and 4 bases respectively, with 6 bases between them. The CDR3 contains 11 residues. The germline V gene has CDR1 DFQATT and CDR2 SNEGSKA (reference sequence). This CDR3 is CSASGATEAFF. The CDR3, as DNA: TGCAGTGCTAGTGGGGCCACTGAAGCTTTCTTT.

This chain links TRBV4-3 with TRBJ1-6, with D unclear. CDR3 length equals 14 residues. The V gene's germline CDR1 is LGHNA and CDR2 YSLEER. Trimming took 4 bases from V and 2 from J, leaving 6 bases between them. CDR3 nucleotide sequence: TGCGCCAGCAGCCTGCGGACCTATAATTCACCCCTCCACTTT. It translates to CASSLRTYNSPLHF.

The chain is built from TRBV10-2 and TRBJ1-2, with 10 bases identical to TRBD1. Germline V gives CDR1 WSHSY, CDR2 SAAADI. The CDR3 sequence is 17 residues long. After removal of 2 bases from V and 6 bases from J, the junction contained 12 bases not matched to a gene. CDR3 sequence: CASSEPTGTGVGNGYTF. CDR3 in DNA: TGCGCCAGCAGTGAGCCAACCGGGACAGGGGTGGGGAATGGCTACACCTTC.

J is TRBJ2-7 and V is TRBV7-8; 7 bases line up with TRBD1. Looked up from germline, CDR1 is SGHVS and CDR2 is FQNEAQ. Trimming removed 5 bases from V and 2 bases from J; junction bases left unmatched: 6. The CDR3 sequence is 14 residues long. CDR3 nucleotide sequence: TGTGCCAGCAGCACGACGACAGGGACCTACGAGCAGTACTTC. The encoded protein is CASSTTTGTYEQYF.

The chain employs TRBV19 and TRBJ2-2, with TRBD1 as a possible D gene (6 bases). Germline V gene sequence: CDR1 LNHDA, CDR2 SQIVND (reference sequence). Between the trimmed V and J ends, which lost 4 bases and 4 bases, there was a span of 16 bases. The CDR3 spans 16 residues. The CDR3 region is CASSRSTGFPTGELFF. The CDR3 nucleotides read TGTGCCAGTAGTAGATCAACAGGGTTCCCCACCGGGGAGCTGTTTTTT. Full variable domain (missing parts from reference TRBV19 and TRBJ2-2): DGGITQSPKYLFRKEGQNVTLSCEQNLNHDAMYWYRQDPGQGLRLIYYSQIVNDFQKGDIAEGYSVSREKKESFPLTVTSAQKNPTAFYLCASSRSTGFPTGELFFGEGSRLTVL.

The gene calls are TRBV7-6 and TRBJ1-2; no reliable D call. Deletions cut 1 base from V and 1 base from J, with 4 bases between. The CDR3 loop spans 13 amino acids. Germline CDR1 and CDR2: SGHVS and FNYEAQ. This CDR3 reads CASSLGNNYGYTF. DNA of the CDR3: TGTGCCAGCAGCTTAGGAAATAACTATGGCTACACCTTC.

The V gene is TRBV27, the J gene TRBJ1-5, with no clear D. The CDR3 covers 12 residues. Germline V CDR1 and CDR2: MNHEY, SMNVEV (reference sequence). The ends were cut back, 5 bases at V and 2 bases at J, with 4 bases in the middle. The CDR3, as DNA: TGTGCCAGCAGTCCCCGCAATCAGCCCCAGCATTTT. Protein: CASSPRNQPQHF.

This clone was seen only once. The chain combines TRBV5-6 with TRBJ1-3; D call uncertain. The CDR3 covers 15 residues. Germline values: CDR1 SGHDT, CDR2 YYEEEE. Trimming pared 2 bases from V and 0 bases from J, leaving 9 bases between. The CDR3 reads CASSLSWSSGNTIYF. In DNA form, the CDR3 reads TGTGCCAGCAGCTTATCATGGAGCTCTGGAAACACCATATATTTT.

This chain joins TRBV5-1 and TRBJ2-5; D is possibly TRBD2 (6 bases). Trimming cost V 0 bases and J 1 base, with 10 bases left between them. The CDR3 runs to 15 residues. Germline CDR1 is SGHRS and CDR2 is YFSETQ. The CDR3 is CASSLVVSGQETQYF. In DNA, the CDR3 is TGCGCCAGCAGCTTGGTGGTTAGCGGCCAAGAGACCCAGTACTTC.

The chain couples TRBV6-1 to TRBJ2-7, with 8 bases fitting TRBD2. The CDR3 consists of 15 residues. Germline V gives CDR1 MNHNS, CDR2 SASEGT. V dropped 6 bases and J dropped 0; count of bases not matched to a gene: 7. CDR3 sequence: CASRPKRGSSYEQYF. In DNA form, the CDR3 reads TGTGCCAGCAGACCGAAGCGGGGGAGCTCCTACGAGCAGTACTTC.

The genes are TRBV6-5 and TRBJ1-2; possible D gene TRBD1, 5 bases. CDR3 size: 15 residues. Germline assignment: CDR1 MNHEY and CDR2 SVGAGI. The V gene lost 0 bases and the J gene lost 4 bases, with 12 bases spanning the gap. CDR3 DNA: TGTGCCAGCAGTTACTCGGTTTCAGGGTCCTATGGCTACACCTTC. It translates to CASSYSVSGSYGYTF.